The 16 T cell receptor beta chains presented below share a single source sample, sequenced in a study of blood T cell repertoires in COVID-19. Clones were read by immunoSEQ multiplex PCR, and TCRdb kept only the in-frame ones, dropping some. The repertoire consists of some 350,000 clones, with roughly nine tenths occurring once and the leading ten covering approximately 1%. The specimen was PBMCs or T cells enriched from blood (not recorded which). Source of these receptors: a man between 18 and 35 years old who had recovered from COVID-19.

This clone was seen a handful of times. V gene TRBV7-9 combines with J gene TRBJ1-1, with D unresolved. This CDR3 comprises 13 residues. Trimming stripped 5 bases from V and 8 bases from J, with 15 bases between. CDR1 is SEHNR, CDR2 FQNEAQ, per germline (reference sequence). CDR3 amino acids: CASSRVTLMEAFF. In DNA form, the CDR3 reads TGTGCCAGCAGCCGAGTAACTCTTATGGAAGCTTTCTTT.

The chain joins TRBV27 to TRBJ1-5; a weak D match, TRBD1 (5 bases). Germline values: CDR1 MNHEY, CDR2 SMNVEV (reference sequence). This CDR3 is built from 13 residues. V was trimmed by 2 bases and J by 7 bases, leaving 9 bases between them. CDR3 amino acids: CASSLRRGQPQHF. Here the CDR3 DNA reads TGTGCCAGCAGTTTAAGGAGGGGCCAGCCCCAGCATTTT.

V usage is TRBV7-9 and J usage is TRBJ2-2; tentatively, D is TRBD1 (6 bases). V was cut by 5 bases and J by 5 bases, with 12 bases left in between. Per the germline V gene, CDR1 is SEHNR and CDR2 is FQNEAQ (reference sequence). CDR3 length equals 14 residues. CDR3 sequence: CASSLLQGTGELFF. CDR3 nucleotide sequence: TGTGCCAGCAGCCTTCTACAGGGAACCGGGGAGCTGTTTTTT.

The J gene is TRBJ2-1, the V gene TRBV7-3; a possible D gene is TRBD1 (5 bases). V shed 2 bases and J shed 5 bases, with 10 bases lying between them. CDR1 is SGHTA and CDR2 is FQGTGA in the germline V gene. The CDR3 is 14 residues long. The CDR3 is CASSLLAGHNEQFF. For the CDR3, the DNA is TGTGCCAGCAGCTTACTCGCAGGGCACAATGAGCAGTTCTTC. Full variable domain (missing parts from reference TRBV7-3 and TRBJ2-1): GAGVSQTPSNKVTEKGKYVELRCDPISGHTALYWYRQSLGQGPEFLIYFQGTGAADDSGLPNDRFFAVRPEGSVSTLKIQRTERGDSAVYLCASSLLAGHNEQFFGPGTRLTVL.

The rearrangement links TRBV28 to TRBJ1-2, with a possible D match to TRBD1 (5 bases). Germline V gives CDR1 MDHEN, CDR2 SYDVKM. Trimming took 1 base from V and 6 from J, leaving 15 bases between them. The CDR3 has 15 amino acids. The CDR3 sequence is CASSLSGHPGDGYTF. CDR3 DNA sequence: TGTGCCAGCAGTTTATCCGGACACCCGGGAGATGGCTACACCTTC.

V gene TRBV7-6 combines with J gene TRBJ2-7; 7 bases map to TRBD1. This CDR3 contains 15 residues. CDR1 and CDR2 from the germline V gene are SGHVS and FNYEAQ. V dropped 0 bases and J dropped 2; count of bases not matched to a gene: 4. CDR3 sequence: CASSLAPGQTYEQYF. The CDR3 DNA reads TGTGCCAGCAGCTTAGCGCCGGGACAGACCTACGAGCAGTACTTC.

The chain couples TRBV5-1 to TRBJ2-5, with D perhaps TRBD1 (6 bases). Between the trimmed V and J ends, which lost 3 bases and 3 bases, there was a span of 15 bases. This CDR3 has 15 residues. From germline, CDR1 is SGHRS and CDR2 YFSETQ. CDR3 loop: CASSYGTGLKETQYF. The DNA for the CDR3 is TGCGCCAGCAGCTACGGAACAGGGCTGAAAGAGACCCAGTACTTC.

V and J are TRBV19 and TRBJ2-5; 9 bases align to TRBD2. The CDR3 contains 15 residues. Germline assignment: CDR1 LNHDA and CDR2 SQIVND (reference sequence). The V and J ends lost 5 bases and 3 bases, in that order; junction bases with no gene match: 7. CDR3 bases: TGTGCCAGTAGTGCCTTAGCGGGGGCAAAAGAGACCCAGTACTTC. Protein product: CASSALAGAKETQYF.

The chain uses TRBV19 and TRBJ2-7, with 11 bases fitting TRBD1. The J segment lost 3 bases and the V segment lost 3 bases, leaving 10 bases of the junction unmatched. The CDR3 runs to 17 residues. Germline lookup yields CDR1 LNHDA and CDR2 SQIVND (reference sequence). The CDR3 reads CASSMRVGTGGFYEQYF. The CDR3 coding sequence is TGTGCCAGTAGTATGAGAGTCGGGACAGGGGGATTCTACGAGCAGTACTTC.

V gene TRBV19 combines with J gene TRBJ1-6; D unclear. CDR1 is LNHDA and CDR2 is SQIVND in the germline V gene (reference sequence). The ends were cut back, 5 bases at V and 9 bases at J, with 26 bases in the middle. The CDR3 contains 18 residues. CDR3 residues: CASSADVFSFARGSPLHF. In nucleotides, the CDR3 is TGTGCCAGTAGTGCGGACGTCTTCAGCTTTGCCCGGGGTTCACCCCTCCACTTT.

The chain combines TRBV4-1 with TRBJ2-1; 13 positions match TRBD2. V lost 5 bases, J lost 0 bases, and 10 bases stayed unmatched. Germline-derived CDR1 and CDR2 are MGHRA and YSYEKL. CDR3 length: 19 amino acids. The CDR3 bases are TGCGCCAGCAGCTACGGGACTAGCGGGACCCAGAGCTCCTACAATGAGCAGTTCTTC. This encodes CASSYGTSGTQSSYNEQFF.

The chain is built from TRBV5-4 and TRBJ1-2; 7 bases fit TRBD1. Germline CDR1 is SGHNT and CDR2 is YYREEE (reference sequence). CDR3 size: 13 residues. The V and J ends lost 3 bases and 6 bases, in that order; junction bases with no gene match: 5. CDR3 loop: CASSSDRADGYTF. The CDR3 DNA follows: TGTGCCAGCAGCTCCGACAGGGCCGATGGCTACACCTTC.

This clone was seen once. The chain recombines TRBV5-1 with TRBJ1-5; tentatively, D is TRBD1 (6 bases). The CDR3 sequence is 14 residues long. CDR1 and CDR2 from the germline V gene are SGHRS and YFSETQ. V gave up 0 bases and J gave up 5 bases, with 9 bases separating them. Here the CDR3 DNA reads TGCGCCAGCAGCTTGGCAGGGGCGGATCAGCCCCAGCATTTT. Its protein is CASSLAGADQPQHF.

The gene calls are TRBV2 and TRBJ2-7; D is uncertain. Trimming cost V 8 bases and J 3 bases, with 17 bases left between them. Germline V CDR1 and CDR2: SNHLY, FYNNEI. This CDR3 is 14 amino acids long. The CDR3 sequence is CASHRLYGGYEQYF. CDR3 bases: TGTGCCAGCCATCGTTTATATGGCGGCTACGAGCAGTACTTC.

There are a few counts of this clone. The chain couples TRBV4-1 to TRBJ2-1; 11 nucleotides line up with TRBD1. Germline loops: CDR1 MGHRA, CDR2 YSYEKL. CDR3 length: 16 amino acids. V gave up 0 bases and J gave up 6 bases; unmatched junction bases: 4. The CDR3 sequence: CASSQDEGTGGNEQFF. The CDR3 DNA reads as TGCGCCAGCAGCCAAGATGAGGGGACAGGGGGCAATGAGCAGTTCTTC.

Details on this clone: In the same sample, other DNA sequences code for this CDR3. This chain links TRBV5-5 with TRBJ2-7, with D perhaps matching TRBD1 (6 bases). The CDR3 is 14 residues long. CDR1 is SGHKS and CDR2 is YYEKEE in the germline V gene (reference sequence). V was cut by 2 bases and J by 0 bases, with 9 bases left in between. The CDR3: CASSLTGTSYEQYF. The CDR3 nucleotides are TGTGCCAGCAGCTTAACAGGGACCTCCTACGAGCAGTACTTC.